This TCR beta chain emerged from a study of CD8 T cell repertoires and HIV-1 epitope variants. Study-level information: Each of Twenty-five Gag and Nef epitope peptides stimulated a separate culture. Autologous T cell-negative cells served as antigen-presenting cells in equal numbers. 1M T cells were kept uncultured as a baseline. Study-wide results and caveats: Beta chains alone show antigen proliferation, not cytokine profile or function.

Profiling relied on immunoSEQ multiplex PCR, and the TCRdb table lists in-frame clones only, not all of them. The sample consists of some 6,000 clones, around two thirds of them appearing once. The germline V gene encodes CDR1 MNHEY and CDR2 SVGAGI. V was trimmed by 2 bases and J by 0 bases, leaving 1 base between them. CDR3 length: 12 residues. As for this clone: What it binds is unknown.

The TCR comes from a male donor with HIV. The sample comprised cultured CD8+ T cells derived from PBMCs. V is TRBV6-5 and J is TRBJ1-1; unclear D gene. The CDR3 region is CASSYMNTEAFF. CDR3 in DNA: TGTGCCAGCAGTTACATGAACACTGAAGCTTTCTTT.